The 19 T cell receptor beta chains below all came from one sample that was sequenced in a study of blood T cell repertoires in COVID-19. Sequencing was performed with immunoSEQ multiplex PCR; in TCRdb, only in-frame clones are kept and a portion is missing. The data show more than 300,000 clones, more than 75% seen once. The sample taken for sequencing was peripheral blood. These receptors were obtained from a woman between 45 and 60 years old with COVID-19, enrolled during active disease.

The chain combines TRBV2 with TRBJ1-2, with 7 bases identical to TRBD1. The CDR3 loop spans 15 amino acids. The V and J ends lost 4 bases and 4 bases, in that order; junction bases with no gene match: 9. From germline, CDR1 is SNHLY and CDR2 FYNNEI. CDR3: CASSAGTEAFYGYTF. The CDR3 DNA reads TGTGCCAGCAGTGCCGGGACAGAAGCCTTCTATGGCTACACCTTC.

This clone was seen more than once but under ten times. The chain combines TRBV5-1 with TRBJ1-6; D unclear. V shed 1 base and J shed 5 bases, with 7 bases lying between them. Germline loops: CDR1 SGHRS, CDR2 YFSETQ. The CDR3 runs 14 residues. CDR3 sequence (DNA): TGCGCCAGCAGCTTGCCGGAGGATAATTCACCCCTCCACTTT. Amino acids: CASSLPEDNSPLHF.

This clone has just one count. This sequence joins TRBV18 and TRBJ1-2; D not certain. Looked up from germline, CDR1 is KGHSH and CDR2 is LQKENI. V lost 0 bases and J lost 4, with 12 bases in between. This CDR3 has 15 residues. CDR3 coding DNA: TGTGCCAGCTCACCACCCGACCCCCGGGGCTATGGCTACACCTTC. As protein: CASSPPDPRGYGYTF.

This CDR3 reads CASSIRTGLNEQYF. The CDR3, as DNA: TGTGCCAGCAGTATACGGACAGGTTTGAACGAGCAGTACTTC. V and J are TRBV27 and TRBJ2-7; 7 positions match TRBD1. Trimming removed 5 bases from V and 5 bases from J; junction bases left unmatched: 9. CDR3 length: 14 amino acids. Germline loops: CDR1 MNHEY, CDR2 SMNVEV (reference sequence).

This clone has only a few counts. The chain has TRBV4-2 and TRBJ2-1, with D perhaps matching TRBD2 (5 bases). Looked up from germline, CDR1 is LGHNA and CDR2 is YNFKEQ. CDR3 size: 14 residues. Between the trimmed V and J ends, which lost 0 bases and 6 bases, there was a span of 9 bases. The DNA for the CDR3 is TGTGCCAGCAGCCAAGATTTAGAGGGCAATGAGCAGTTCTTC. Translating it yields CASSQDLEGNEQFF.

This clone was detected only once. The DNA for the CDR3 is TGTGCCAGCAGCTTGTTGTTGGTTATCGGGACAGGCGAGCAGTACTTC. It specifies CASSLLLVIGTGEQYF. The V and J genes are TRBV5-5 and TRBJ2-7; TRBD1 aligns across 8 bases. This CDR3 is 16 amino acids long. J gave up 6 bases and V 1 base, and 12 bases lay outside the gene matches. CDR1 and CDR2 (germline): SGHKS, YYEKEE (reference sequence).

V usage is TRBV6-5 and J usage is TRBJ1-2; 11 bases align to TRBD1. With 7 bases clipped from V and 3 bases from J, the junction kept 4 bases outside the gene matches. This CDR3 has 14 amino acids. Germline lookup yields CDR1 MNHEY and CDR2 SVGAGI. The CDR3 here is CASTGQGAYYGYTF. The CDR3 DNA reads TGTGCCAGCACAGGACAGGGGGCATACTATGGCTACACCTTC.

This rearrangement joins TRBV10-3 to TRBJ2-5; the match to TRBD1 covers 9 bases. The V segment lost 4 bases and the J segment 3 bases; nucleotides outside the gene matches: 9. The CDR3 runs 16 residues. Germline lookup yields CDR1 ENHRY and CDR2 SYGVKD. In DNA form, the CDR3 reads TGTGCCATCAGTGGCGCGGGACAGGGTCTTGAAGAGACCCAGTACTTC. Amino acids: CAISGAGQGLEETQYF.

This rearrangement joins TRBV3-1 (or the pseudogene TRBV3-2) to TRBJ2-5, with TRBD2 identical over 9 bases. The V segment lost 0 bases and the J segment 5 bases; nucleotides outside the gene matches: 4. The germline CDR1 and CDR2 sequences are LGHDT and YNNKEL (reference sequence). This CDR3 region has 15 residues. DNA for the CDR3: TGTGCCAGCAGCCAAGATAGCGGGAGTGGGGAGACCCAGTACTTC. Protein: CASSQDSGSGETQYF.

This clone was counted between two and nine times. V is TRBV7-2 and J is TRBJ2-1; 9 nucleotides align to TRBD2. The CDR3 has 15 amino acids. V lost 1 base and J lost 5; bases outside the gene matches: 3. Germline lookup yields CDR1 SGHTA and CDR2 FQGNSA. The CDR3 DNA sequence: TGTGCCAGCAGCTTAGAGGCGGGAGGGAACAATGAGCAGTTCTTC. Its translation is CASSLEAGGNNEQFF. The whole variable domain, remainder taken from reference TRBV7-2 and TRBJ2-1, is GAGVSQSPSNKVTEKGKDVELRCDPISGHTALYWYRQSLGQGLEFLIYFQGNSAPDKSGLPSDRFSAERTGGSVSTLTIQRTQQEDSAVYLCASSLEAGGNNEQFFGPGTRLTVL.

V and J are TRBV7-8 and TRBJ1-5; 7 bases line up with TRBD1. Germline CDR1 SGHVS, CDR2 FQNEAQ. The CDR3 loop spans 16 amino acids. The ends lost 2 bases at V and 7 bases at J; junction bases unmatched: 11. This CDR3 is CASSLRENRGGQPQHF. The CDR3 DNA reads TGTGCCAGCAGCTTAAGGGAGAACAGGGGAGGCCAGCCCCAGCATTTT.

This rearrangement joins TRBV24-1 to TRBJ2-1; 12 nucleotides agree with TRBD1. Germline V gives CDR1 KGHDR, CDR2 SFDVKD. The length of the CDR3 is 16 residues. With V trimmed by 4 bases and J by 6 bases, 6 bases remained unmatched. CDR3 nucleotides: TGTGCCACCAGTGACCAGGGACAGGGGGCATCCAATGAGCAGTTCTTC. Amino acids: CATSDQGQGASNEQFF.

This chain connects TRBV30 to TRBJ2-3; 12 bases map to TRBD2. Germline loops: CDR1 GTSNPN, CDR2 SVGIG (reference sequence). V dropped 2 bases and J dropped 3; count of bases not matched to a gene: 3. The CDR3 length is 15 residues. CDR3 sequence reads: CAWSLAGGLTDTQYF. CDR3 sequence (DNA): TGTGCCTGGAGTCTAGCGGGAGGGCTAACAGATACGCAGTATTTT.

This chain links TRBV5-1 with TRBJ2-5, with D possibly matching TRBD2 (5 bases). CDR3 length: 14 residues. V shed 2 bases and J shed 3 bases, with 11 bases lying between them. CDR1 SGHRS and CDR2 YFSETQ come from the germline V gene. Written as DNA, the CDR3 is TGCGCCAGCAGCTTCGGGGAGACGGAAGAGACCCAGTACTTC. Its translation: CASSFGETEETQYF.

The CDR3 nucleotides read TGTGCCAGCAGTTTCTCGGGTATCAACACCGGGGAGCTGTTTTTT. Translation: CASSFSGINTGELFF. This rearrangement joins TRBV25-1 to TRBJ2-2; D ambiguous. V was trimmed by 5 bases and J by 2 bases, leaving 12 bases between them. The CDR3 length is 15 residues. CDR1 is MGHDK, CDR2 SYGVNS, per germline.

V is TRBV24-1 and J is TRBJ2-7; 9 bases line up with TRBD1. The germline gives CDR1 KGHDR, CDR2 SFDVKD. The CDR3 covers 15 residues. After removal of 9 bases from V and 2 bases from J, the junction contained 10 bases not matched to a gene. This CDR3 is CATSSPGTGTYEQYF. The CDR3 DNA is TGTGCCACCTCCAGCCCCGGGACAGGGACCTACGAGCAGTACTTC.

This clone was picked up one time. J is TRBJ2-1 and V is TRBV24-1; 9 nucleotides align to TRBD2. The CDR3 totals 16 residues. V trimming: 5 bases; J trimming: 3 bases; junction bases outside the gene matches: 7. Germline loops: CDR1 KGHDR, CDR2 SFDVKD. CDR3: CATSGPSGNFYNEQFF. The CDR3 region has the DNA TGTGCCACCAGTGGTCCTAGCGGGAACTTCTACAATGAGCAGTTCTTC.

The V and J genes are TRBV24-1 and TRBJ1-1; TRBD1 matches at 7 bases. This CDR3 spans 15 amino acids. Germline V gene sequence: CDR1 KGHDR, CDR2 SFDVKD. The V and J ends lost 5 bases and 1 base, in that order; junction bases with no gene match: 6. As DNA, the CDR3 is TGTGCCACCAGTGCCCAGGGGGGCGCGAACACTGAAGCTTTCTTT. Its protein product is CATSAQGGANTEAFF.

The chain is built from TRBV2 and TRBJ1-1; TRBD1 is a possible D gene (6 bases). In germline, CDR1 is SNHLY, CDR2 FYNNEI. CDR3 size: 13 residues. The V end was cut by 6 bases, the J end by 12 bases, with 20 bases between. The chain's CDR3 is CASSGQFGGVTFF. CDR3 DNA sequence: TGTGCCAGCAGCGGACAGTTCGGAGGCGTGACTTTCTTT.